The sequence of this TCR beta chain was determined in a study of T cells in Graves' hyperthyroidism and ophthalmopathy. This clonotype was found many times. Authors of the study amplified TCR beta CDR3 regions from RNA transcripts. The TCR CDR3 was amplified in a first-round RT-PCR using the HTBI primer set. A single record per CDR3 protein comes from TCRdb applying MiXCR to the multiplex PCR reads. The table records about 200,000 distinct CDR3 sequences, about a sixth of them present only once. The sequenced sample was blood. The clonotype originates from a woman between 50 and 59 years old with Graves' hyperthyroidism.

CDR3 sequence: CATNHRYTDTQYF. The CDR3 DNA reads as TGTGCCACCAATCACAGATACACAGATACGCAGTATTTT. The rearrangement uses TRBV24-1 and TRBJ2-3, with no clear D. The CDR3 covers 13 residues. Trimming left V 8 bases short and J 2 bases short, with 10 bases between. Germline V gene lookup returns CDR1 KGHDR and CDR2 SFDVKD.